These 31 T cell receptor beta chains share one sample of origin, sequenced in a study of blood T cell repertoires in COVID-19. The protocol was immunoSEQ multiplex PCR, while the TCRdb copy is restricted to in-frame clones and leaves out a portion. Of 30,000 to 35,000 clones listed, about four fifths are singletons. Sequencing was done on a sample of peripheral blood. These receptor sequences come from a man aged 50-59 years with acute or convalescent COVID-19.

The CDR3: CASSQGLTAWEQYF. The CDR3 coding sequence is TGTGCCAGCAGCCAGGGACTGACGGCATGGGAGCAGTACTTC. The V call is TRBV7-9, the J call TRBJ2-7, with D perhaps matching TRBD2 (6 bases). The ends were cut back, 5 bases at V and 7 bases at J, with 18 bases in the middle. The germline V gene encodes CDR1 SEHNR and CDR2 FQNEAQ (reference sequence). This CDR3 spans 14 amino acids.

The chain carries TRBV3-1 (or the pseudogene TRBV3-2) and TRBJ1-3; no firm D call. V gave up 0 bases and J gave up 6 bases, with 12 bases separating them. Germline V gives CDR1 LGHDT, CDR2 YNNKEL (reference sequence). This CDR3 is built from 15 residues. The CDR3 reads CASSQDVGVLNTIYF. In DNA, the CDR3 is TGTGCCAGCAGCCAAGATGTCGGGGTCTTAAACACCATATATTTT.

J is TRBJ1-1 and V is TRBV27; TRBD1 agrees at 7 bases. The CDR3 is 16 amino acids. Trimming took 3 bases from V and 1 from J; bases not matched to a gene: 8. Germline CDR1 is MNHEY and CDR2 is SMNVEV (reference sequence). The DNA of the CDR3 is TGTGCCAGCAGTTTTAGGGCAGGGGGGTCGAACACTGAAGCTTTCTTT. This sequence encodes CASSFRAGGSNTEAFF.

The genes are TRBV7-9 and TRBJ1-2; a possible D gene is TRBD1 (5 bases). The V gene lost 6 bases and the J gene lost 8 bases, with 13 bases spanning the gap. Germline V gene data show CDR1 as SEHNR and CDR2 as FQNEAQ (reference sequence). The CDR3 contains 12 residues. The CDR3 region is CASRTDLGGYTF. The CDR3 nucleotides are TGTGCCAGCAGGACAGACTTGGGAGGCTACACCTTC.

The chain recombines TRBV28 with TRBJ2-7, with TRBD1 matching 8 bases. This CDR3 has 14 amino acids. Germline CDR1 is MDHEN and CDR2 is SYDVKM. The V and J ends lost 4 bases and 4 bases, in that order; junction bases with no gene match: 6. This chain's CDR3 is CASSSGQGNYEQYF. As DNA, the CDR3 is TGTGCCAGCAGTTCAGGACAGGGTAATTACGAGCAGTACTTC. The full variable domain, in which reference TRBV28 and TRBJ2-7 provide the parts outside the CDR3, is DVKVTQSSRYLVKRTGEKVFLECVQDMDHENMFWYRQDPGLGLRLIYFSYDVKMKEKGDIPEGYSVSREKKERFSLILESASTNQTSMYLCASSSGQGNYEQYFGPGTRLTVT.

The V and J genes are TRBV6-5 and TRBJ2-6; D remains ambiguous. CDR3 length: 14 amino acids. Trimming removed 7 bases at V and 0 bases at J, with 7 bases between. Germline CDR1 is MNHEY and CDR2 is SVGAGI. The CDR3 spells CASMGSSGANVLTF. The DNA of the CDR3 is TGTGCCAGCATGGGCAGCTCTGGGGCCAACGTCCTGACTTTC.

The rearrangement links TRBV6-1 to TRBJ2-7, with 8 bases fitting TRBD2. V was pared by 1 base and J by 3 bases, with 5 bases of the junction left unmatched. Germline V CDR1 and CDR2: MNHNS, SASEGT. The CDR3 is 15 residues long. CDR3 nucleotides: TGTGCCAGCAGTGAAGAACTAGCGGCCAACTACGAGCAGTACTTC. Its protein is CASSEELAANYEQYF.

The V and J genes are TRBV15 and TRBJ2-7, with a tentative D call TRBD2 (5 bases). The CDR3 runs 16 residues. Germline V gene sequence: CDR1 LNHNV, CDR2 YYDKDF (reference sequence). Trimming removed 3 bases at V and 0 bases at J, with 15 bases between. The CDR3 DNA follows: TGTGCCACCAGCAGCCACCCCGGGGTAGACTCCTACGAGCAGTACTTC. Encoded protein: CATSSHPGVDSYEQYF.

The gene calls are TRBV5-4 and TRBJ2-1, with D tentatively TRBD2 (5 bases). This CDR3 contains 16 residues. Trimming left V 1 base short and J 0 bases short, with 11 bases between. Germline assignment: CDR1 SGHNT and CDR2 YYREEE (reference sequence). CDR3 region: CASSLPERDSYNEQFF. DNA of the CDR3: TGTGCCAGCAGCTTGCCCGAGAGGGACTCCTACAATGAGCAGTTCTTC.

This clone has more than one count but fewer than ten. The J gene is TRBJ1-2, the V gene TRBV4-1; 7 nucleotides line up with TRBD1. Germline values: CDR1 MGHRA, CDR2 YSYEKL. The CDR3 runs to 17 residues. J gave up 4 bases and V 1 base, and 12 bases lay outside the gene matches. The CDR3 sequence: CASSQGPSNRGIYGYTF. DNA of the CDR3: TGCGCCAGCAGCCAAGGCCCTTCGAACAGGGGAATCTATGGCTACACCTTC.

CDR3 sequence: CASSSEHYEQYF. The CDR3 nucleotides are TGTGCCAGCAGCTCCGAACACTACGAGCAGTACTTC. The chain couples TRBV5-4 to TRBJ2-7; no firm D call. This CDR3 comprises 12 residues. Germline loops: CDR1 SGHNT, CDR2 YYREEE (reference sequence). V shed 3 bases and J shed 3 bases, with 7 bases lying between them.

V is TRBV7-9 and J is TRBJ1-2, with D perhaps TRBD1 (5 bases). The V end was cut by 1 base, the J end by 8 bases, with 11 bases between. The CDR3 covers 13 residues. CDR1 is SEHNR, CDR2 FQNEAQ, per germline (reference sequence). The CDR3 loop is CASSLEGEGGYTF. The DNA of the CDR3 is TGTGCCAGCAGCTTAGAAGGGGAGGGCGGCTACACCTTC. Filled out from reference TRBV7-9 and TRBJ1-2, the complete variable domain reads DTGVSQNPRHKITKRGQNVTFRCDPISEHNRLYWYRQTLGQGPEFLTYFQNEAQLEKSRLLSDRFSAERPKGSFSTLEIQRTEQGDSAMYLCASSLEGEGGYTFGSGTRLTVV.

The chain links TRBV27 to TRBJ2-1; 7 nucleotides match TRBD1. This CDR3 is built from 13 residues. Germline V gives CDR1 MNHEY, CDR2 SMNVEV (reference sequence). J lost 1 base, V lost 10 bases, and 4 bases had no gene match. The CDR3 DNA is TGTGCCATCGGGACAGCGTCCTACAATGAGCAGTTCTTC. Protein product: CAIGTASYNEQFF.

This clone was seen a single time. The chain recombines TRBV11-2 with TRBJ2-3; D remains ambiguous. The CDR3 extends over 15 amino acids. V gave up 1 base and J gave up 2 bases, with 10 bases separating them. Germline V gives CDR1 SGHAT, CDR2 FQNNGV. In DNA, the CDR3 is TGTGCCAGCAGCTTAGGCGTAGTAAACACAGATACGCAGTATTTT. This sequence encodes CASSLGVVNTDTQYF.

This chain joins TRBV4-1 and TRBJ2-1; D may be TRBD2 (6 bases). V lost 11 bases and J 5 bases, leaving 16 bases between the germline ends. Germline V CDR1 and CDR2: MGHRA, YSYEKL. This CDR3 has 13 residues. CDR3 in DNA: TGCGCCGCGGGGAGAATTGAAGACAATGAGCAGTTCTTC. Protein product: CAAGRIEDNEQFF.

This clone was counted a few times. In DNA form, the CDR3 reads TGTGCCAGCAGCTTAGCGGGAGGTGGTGAGCAGTTCTTC. Its translation: CASSLAGGGEQFF. V gene TRBV7-8 combines with J gene TRBJ2-1; possibly TRBD2 for D (6 bases). Trimming stripped 0 bases from V and 9 bases from J, with 9 bases between. This CDR3 comprises 13 residues. Looked up from germline, CDR1 is SGHVS and CDR2 is FQNEAQ.

This clone was seen once. The chain combines TRBV28 with TRBJ2-3; D may be TRBD1 (6 bases). Between the trimmed V and J ends, which lost 4 bases and 4 bases, there was a span of 18 bases. The length of the CDR3 is 16 residues. Germline-derived CDR1 and CDR2 are MDHEN and SYDVKM. CDR3 region: CASSYPAGAWADTQYF. For the CDR3, the DNA is TGTGCCAGCAGTTACCCGGCAGGGGCCTGGGCAGATACGCAGTATTTT.

This chain joins TRBV7-6 and TRBJ2-3; a weak D match, TRBD2 (6 bases). The ends were cut back, 4 bases at V and 3 bases at J, with 11 bases in the middle. This CDR3 comprises 14 residues. The germline V gene has CDR1 SGHVS and CDR2 FNYEAQ. The CDR3 loop is CASSSRLETDTQYF. CDR3 DNA: TGTGCCAGCAGCTCTCGACTAGAAACAGATACGCAGTATTTT.

The chain recombines TRBV5-6 with TRBJ2-3; 13 nucleotides line up with TRBD2. The junction had 10 bases not matched to a gene; V was cut back by 2 bases and J by 1 base. This CDR3 is built from 19 residues. The germline V gene has CDR1 SGHDT and CDR2 YYEEEE. CDR3 residues: CASSLLAGGLFVGTDTQYF. Here the CDR3 DNA reads TGTGCCAGCAGCTTACTAGCGGGGGGGCTTTTCGTGGGCACAGATACGCAGTATTTT.

The V call is TRBV2, the J call TRBJ1-6, with D possibly TRBD1 on 5 matching bases. Germline CDR1 is SNHLY and CDR2 is FYNNEI. The CDR3 is made up of 14 amino acids. V lost 7 bases and J lost 9, with 16 bases in between. DNA of the CDR3: TGTGCCAGCACAAAAGACAGAGAAGGTTCACCCCTCCACTTT. Protein sequence: CASTKDREGSPLHF.

The genes are TRBV6-6 and TRBJ2-1; the match to TRBD1 covers 9 bases. This CDR3 is built from 14 residues. Trimming removed 11 bases from V and 9 bases from J; junction bases left unmatched: 14. Germline CDR1 reads MNHNY; CDR2 reads SVGAGI (reference sequence). CDR3 residues: CAGGQGQGFVEQFF. CDR3 DNA: TGTGCCGGAGGACAGGGACAGGGTTTCGTTGAGCAGTTCTTC.

This chain connects TRBV7-7 to TRBJ2-3; 10 bases align to TRBD2. CDR3 length: 15 residues. CDR1 is SSHAT, CDR2 FNYEAQ, per germline (reference sequence). V shed 5 bases, J shed 4 bases, and the junction held 6 bases outside the gene matches. The CDR3 here is CASSPSGGLPDTQYF. The CDR3 bases are TGTGCCAGCAGCCCTAGCGGGGGCCTTCCAGATACGCAGTATTTT.

The chain joins TRBV11-2 to TRBJ1-2, with D perhaps TRBD1 (5 bases). This CDR3 comprises 15 residues. The germline gives CDR1 SGHAT, CDR2 FQNNGV. Trimming cost V 4 bases and J 2 bases, with 14 bases left between them. Here the CDR3 DNA reads TGTGCCAGCAGCTCCCTATTGACAGAAAACTATGGCTACACCTTC. This encodes CASSSLLTENYGYTF. Variable domain in full (rest from reference TRBV11-2 and TRBJ1-2): EAGVAQSPRYKIIEKRQSVAFWCNPISGHATLYWYQQILGQGPKLLIQFQNNGVVDDSQLPKDRFSAERLKGVDSTLKIQPAKLEDSAVYLCASSSLLTENYGYTFGSGTRLTVV.

This sequence joins TRBV14 and TRBJ2-3, with D perhaps matching TRBD2 (6 bases). The CDR3 length is 18 residues. Germline values: CDR1 SGHDN, CDR2 FVKESK. V was shortened by 4 bases and J by 0 bases, with 20 bases between the two germline ends. Here the CDR3 DNA reads TGTGCCAGCAGCCCTGGGTTAAAACTAGCCAAAAGCACAGATACGCAGTATTTT. This codes for CASSPGLKLAKSTDTQYF.

The J gene is TRBJ1-2, the V gene TRBV28, with 9 bases that match TRBD1. V gave up 5 bases and J gave up 8 bases; unmatched junction bases: 3. The length of the CDR3 is 12 residues. Germline lookup yields CDR1 MDHEN and CDR2 SYDVKM. The CDR3 protein is CASSPDRGGYTF. In nucleotides, the CDR3 is TGTGCCAGCAGTCCCGACAGGGGGGGCTACACCTTC.

The chain combines TRBV19 with TRBJ2-5; 10 nucleotides line up with TRBD2. Germline V gene sequence: CDR1 LNHDA, CDR2 SQIVND (reference sequence). CDR3 size: 17 residues. V gave up 6 bases and J gave up 2 bases; unmatched junction bases: 12. Here the CDR3 DNA reads TGTGCCAGTAGCCAAGCGGGGGGGCGGTTAGGGCAAGAGACCCAGTACTTC. Translating it yields CASSQAGGRLGQETQYF.

The V call is TRBV3-1 (or the pseudogene TRBV3-2), the J call TRBJ2-7, with 9 bases fitting TRBD2. CDR1 and CDR2 from the germline V gene are LGHDT and YNNKEL (reference sequence). This CDR3 comprises 15 residues. V gave up 0 bases and J gave up 6 bases; unmatched junction bases: 6. CDR3 sequence (DNA): TGTGCCAGCAGCCAAGAAGGCGGGAGGGCCAGCGAGCAGTACTTC. Its protein is CASSQEGGRASEQYF.

The chain uses TRBV7-9 and TRBJ2-2; 14 bases map to TRBD2. Unmatched junction bases numbered 4, after V lost 4 bases and J lost 6 bases. The CDR3 length is 16 residues. Germline CDR1 is SEHNR and CDR2 is FQNEAQ (reference sequence). CDR3 protein: CASSWWTSGRPGELFF. CDR3 nucleotide sequence: TGTGCCAGCAGCTGGTGGACTAGCGGGAGGCCCGGGGAGCTGTTTTTT.

The rearrangement joins TRBV5-6 to TRBJ1-1; unclear D gene. Germline V gene data show CDR1 as SGHDT and CDR2 as YYEEEE. The V end was cut by 1 base, the J end by 5 bases, with 12 bases between. The CDR3 sequence is 14 residues long. The CDR3 bases are TGTGCCAGCAGCTTGAGCTCCCCGGGGACTGAAGCTTTCTTT. Translated: CASSLSSPGTEAFF. Using reference TRBV5-6 and TRBJ1-1 for the parts outside the CDR3, the full variable domain is DAGVTQSPTHLIKTRGQQVTLRCSPKSGHDTVSWYQQALGQGPQFIFQYYEEEERQRGNFPDRFSGHQFPNYSSELNVNALLLGDSALYLCASSLSSPGTEAFFGQGTRLTVV.

CDR3 sequence: CASSMGRGPQETQYF. The CDR3 DNA reads TGTGCCAGTAGTATGGGGCGGGGCCCTCAAGAGACCCAGTACTTC. The chain couples TRBV19 to TRBJ2-5; D may be TRBD2 (6 bases). V lost 3 bases, J lost 2 bases, and 13 bases lay in between. CDR1 is LNHDA and CDR2 is SQIVND in the germline V gene (reference sequence). The CDR3 is 15 residues long.

Worth noting for this clone: One end of the junction is discordant with germline, which a read error may explain. The genes are TRBV29-1 and TRBJ2-1, with D tentatively TRBD1 (5 bases). The CDR3 length is 15 residues. CDR1 and CDR2 from the germline V gene are SQVTM and ANQGSEA. The DNA of the CDR3 is TGCAGCGCCAACATCAGGGCCAACTCCAACAATGAGCAGTTCTTC. Amino acids: CSANIRANSNNEQFF.